These 6 T cell receptor beta chains came from one sample sequenced in a study of blood T cell repertoires in COVID-19. Sequencing was performed with immunoSEQ multiplex PCR; in TCRdb, only in-frame clones are kept and a portion is missing. The repertoire holds some 150,000 clones, with roughly 80% as singletons. The sample was peripheral blood. Every receptor here comes from a woman older than 75 with acute or convalescent COVID-19.

The chain uses TRBV11-2 and TRBJ1-3; D call uncertain. Between the trimmed V and J ends, which lost 6 bases and 1 base, there was a span of 7 bases. The CDR3 consists of 13 residues. Germline loops: CDR1 SGHAT, CDR2 FQNNGV. CDR3 sequence: CASRVGSGNTIYF. The DNA of the CDR3 is TGTGCCAGCAGGGTCGGGTCTGGAAACACCATATATTTT.

This rearrangement joins TRBV6-2 or TRBV6-3 to TRBJ2-3; the D gene is possibly TRBD1 (6 bases). The CDR3 contains 13 residues. V was shortened by 6 bases and J by 4 bases, with 11 bases between the two germline ends. CDR1 and CDR2 (germline): MNHEY, SVGEGT. The CDR3: CASSRDTADTQYF. The CDR3 DNA follows: TGTGCCAGCAGCAGGGACACAGCAGATACGCAGTATTTT.

The rearrangement uses TRBV19 and TRBJ1-6; 7 nucleotides agree with TRBD1. Germline CDR1 LNHDA, CDR2 SQIVND (reference sequence). This CDR3 region has 16 residues. V shed 6 bases and J 5 bases; nucleotides not matched to a gene: 10. The CDR3 DNA sequence: TGTGCCAGTAGGTTAAAGACCGGGACAGATAATTCACCCCTCCACTTT. Protein: CASRLKTGTDNSPLHF.

The chain is built from TRBV11-2 and TRBJ1-1; 10 bases are shared with TRBD1. Germline V gene sequence: CDR1 SGHAT, CDR2 FQNNGV. The V segment lost 3 bases and the J segment 3 bases; nucleotides outside the gene matches: 4. The CDR3 covers 15 residues. CDR3 coding DNA: TGTGCCAGCAGCTTTACGGGGACAGGGGACACTGAAGCTTTCTTT. This codes for CASSFTGTGDTEAFF.

This sequence joins TRBV5-4 and TRBJ1-6, with 8 bases lining up with TRBD1. With 4 bases clipped from V and 2 bases from J, the junction kept 11 bases outside the gene matches. This CDR3 spans 18 amino acids. The germline CDR1 and CDR2 sequences are SGHNT and YYREEE (reference sequence). CDR3 sequence (DNA): TGTGCCAGCAGCCCTAATGGACAGGGTGTAGCCTATAATTCACCCCTCCACTTT. Protein sequence: CASSPNGQGVAYNSPLHF.

The chain couples TRBV5-1 to TRBJ2-5; D is possibly TRBD2 (5 bases). Trimming left V 2 bases short and J 5 bases short, with 10 bases between. Germline values: CDR1 SGHRS, CDR2 YFSETQ. CDR3 size: 13 residues. Written as DNA, the CDR3 is TGCGCCAGCAGCTTCGTCAGGAGGGAGACCCAGTACTTC. It translates to CASSFVRRETQYF.